Listed below are T cell receptor beta chains from one sample, sequenced in a study of early T cells in non-severe SARS-CoV-2 infection. TCRdb processed the 5' RACE reads anew with MiXCR; each CDR3 protein has one entry. The sample carries approximately 69,000 distinct CDR3 sequences, about 10% recorded once. The starting material was whole blood, obtained at baseline. The receptors here all came from an adult who was a healthcare worker with PCR-confirmed SARS-CoV-2 infection or an uninfected control (not recorded which). CDR3s include the opening cysteine and the closing phenylalanine or tryptophan. The D gene is left open where the match is weak. Clone sizes are given selectively: once, few, many, or a class where the clone is expanded.

J | V | size | D | CDR3 | DNA
TRBJ2-3 | TRBV20-1 | few | TRBD2 | CSARDGSRLAAYQYF | TGCAGTGCTAGAGATGGAAGTAGACTAGCCGCCTATCAGTATTTT
TRBJ2-4 | TRBV19 | many | NA | CASSIGPHRDPAKNIQYF | TGTGCCAGTAGTATAGGACCCCACAGGGATCCAGCCAAAAACATTCAGTACTTC
TRBJ2-5 | TRBV7-6 | few | NA | CASSYKGETQYF | TGTGCCAGCAGCTATAAGGGGGAGACCCAGTACTTC
TRBJ2-7 | TRBV5-1 | NA | NA | CASSLVGEEQYF | TGCGCCAGCAGCTTGGTCGGGGAAGAGCAGTACTTC
TRBJ2-7 | TRBV6-1 | NA | TRBD1 | CASSAQGIRSYEQYF | TGTGCCAGCAGTGCACAGGGGATCAGAAGCTACGAGCAGTACTTC
TRBJ2-3 | TRBV19 | few | NA | CASSTGGDGTDTQYF | TGTGCCAGTTCCACAGGCGGAGATGGGACAGATACGCAGTATTTT
TRBJ1-6 | TRBV7-9 | few | NA | CASSLEGNSPLHF | TGTGCCAGCAGCTTAGAAGGGAATTCACCCCTCCACTTT
TRBJ2-3 | TRBV5-5 | few | TRBD1 | CASSFGQVPDTQYF | TGTGCCAGCAGCTTTGGACAGGTCCCAGATACGCAGTATTTT
TRBJ2-1 | TRBV6-6 | NA | NA | CASSRGPLNEQFF | TGTGCCAGCAGTCGGGGACCCTTGAATGAGCAGTTCTTC
TRBJ2-2 | TRBV7-8 | NA | NA | CASSFKVAGELFF | TGTGCCAGCAGCTTCAAGGTAGCCGGGGAGCTGTTTTTT
TRBJ1-1 | TRBV7-3 | NA | NA | CASSSQLAANTEAFF | TGTGCCAGCAGCTCGCAGCTCGCCGCGAACACTGAAGCTTTCTTT
TRBJ2-3 | TRBV7-2 | NA | TRBD2 | CASSVGLAGGGGTQYF | TGTGCCAGCAGCGTGGGACTAGCGGGAGGAGGGGGTACGCAGTATTTT
TRBJ2-1 | TRBV28 | NA | NA | CASRGSSRINEQFF | TGTGCCAGCAGGGGGTCTAGCCGCATCAATGAGCAGTTCTTC
TRBJ2-7 | TRBV5-1 | NA | NA | CASSLEGVPSVPLTYEQYF | TGCGCCAGCAGCTTGGAGGGAGTACCATCCGTTCCCTTAACCTACGAGCAGTACTTC
TRBJ2-1 | TRBV5-1 | few | NA | CASSAGTSYNEQFF | TGCGCCAGCAGCGCCGGGACCTCCTACAATGAGCAGTTCTTC
TRBJ2-7 | TRBV20-1 | NA | NA | CSAPRGIYEQYF | TGCAGTGCCCCCCGGGGTATCTACGAGCAGTACTTC
TRBJ2-5 | TRBV7-9 | NA | NA | CASSFGGGAQYF | TGTGCCAGCAGCTTCGGGGGCGGGGCCCAGTACTTC
TRBJ1-2 | TRBV5-6 | NA | NA | CASSLAAGDGYTF | TGTGCCAGCAGCTTGGCGGCAGGGGACGGCTACACCTTC
TRBJ1-5 | TRBV18 | many | NA | CASSPFWDQPQHF | TGTGCCAGCTCACCATTCTGGGATCAGCCCCAGCATTTT
TRBJ2-3 | TRBV5-1 | few | NA | CASSFGQSDTQYF | TGCGCCAGCAGCTTTGGACAGTCCGATACGCAGTATTTT
TRBJ2-2 | TRBV25-1 | NA | NA | CEPGGTGELFF | TGTGAACCCGGCGGCACCGGGGAGCTGTTTTTT
TRBJ1-1 | TRBV5-1 | few | TRBD1 | CASSSRTGRSEAFF | TGCGCCAGCAGCTCGCGGACAGGGAGGAGTGAAGCTTTCTTT
TRBJ2-3 | TRBV20-1 | NA | NA | CSAGEAGGTDTQYF | TGCAGTGCGGGGGAGGCAGGGGGCACAGATACGCAGTATTTT
TRBJ2-5 | TRBV7-9 | few | NA | CASPGSQGETQYF | TGTGCCAGCCCAGGCTCCCAGGGAGAGACCCAGTACTTC
TRBJ2-5 | TRBV19 | many | TRBD2 | CASSISATSGETQYF | TGTGCCAGTAGTATCTCGGCGACTAGCGGGGAGACCCAGTACTTC
TRBJ2-3 | TRBV6-5 | many | TRBD2 | CASTRSGAFTDTQYF | TGTGCCAGCACGCGGAGCGGGGCGTTCACAGATACGCAGTATTTT
TRBJ2-7 | TRBV7-2 | NA | NA | CASSPGPRRSSYEQYF | TGTGCCAGCAGCCCTGGGCCACGTCGAAGCTCCTACGAGCAGTACTTC
TRBJ1-5 | TRBV19 | few | NA | CASSWGRNQPQHF | TGTGCCAGTAGTTGGGGGCGCAATCAGCCCCAGCATTTT
TRBJ1-5 | TRBV12-3/TRBV12-4 | many | NA | CASSTRQNQPQHF | TGTGCCAGCAGTACCCGACAGAATCAGCCCCAGCATTTT
TRBJ2-5 | TRBV7-9 | many | NA | CASSLVGAQTQYF | TGTGCCAGCAGCTTAGTCGGGGCCCAGACCCAGTACTTC
TRBJ2-2 | TRBV5-1 | many | NA | CASRSGWDGELFF | TGCGCCAGCAGGTCCGGCTGGGACGGGGAGCTGTTTTTT
TRBJ1-1 | TRBV20-1 | few | NA | CSARALTGTEAFF | TGCAGTGCTAGAGCACTCACAGGGACCGAGGCTTTCTTT
TRBJ1-1 | TRBV5-4 | few | NA | CASSGSRIMNTEAFF | TGTGCCAGCAGCGGGTCTCGAATTATGAACACTGAAGCTTTCTTT
TRBJ2-1 | TRBV19 | NA | TRBD2 | CASSGRGLALSEQFF | TGTGCCAGTAGCGGACGGGGACTAGCCCTTTCGGAGCAGTTCTTC
TRBJ2-3 | TRBV29-1 | NA | NA | CSTGTDTQYF | TGCAGCACCGGGACAGATACGCAGTATTTT
TRBJ2-7 | TRBV20-1 | many | NA | CSATNPVTYEQYF | TGCAGTGCTACGAATCCTGTAACCTACGAGCAGTACTTC
TRBJ2-1 | TRBV12-3/TRBV12-4 | few | NA | CASSLAIGLSYNEQFF | TGTGCCAGCAGTTTAGCCATAGGCCTCTCCTACAATGAGCAGTTCTTC
TRBJ2-7 | TRBV11-2 | NA | NA | CASSLDRLYRGAYEQYF | TGTGCCAGCAGCTTAGATCGGCTCTATCGGGGAGCCTACGAGCAGTACTTC
TRBJ1-3 | TRBV9 | few | NA | CASSVEGLRSLSGNTIYF | TGTGCCAGCAGCGTAGAGGGACTCCGGTCCCTCTCTGGAAACACCATATATTTT
TRBJ2-2 | TRBV6-4 | many | NA | CASSDSASGELFF | TGTGCCAGCAGTGACTCCGCCTCCGGGGAGCTGTTTTTT
TRBJ1-4 | TRBV6-1 | few | TRBD1 | CASSPGQLNEKLFF | TGTGCCAGCAGTCCGGGACAGCTTAATGAAAAACTGTTTTTT
TRBJ1-2 | TRBV27 | few | NA | CASSLQFPGRGYGYTF | TGTGCCAGCAGTTTACAGTTCCCGGGGCGGGGCTATGGCTACACCTTC
TRBJ2-3 | TRBV7-3 | many | TRBD2 | CASSPGTSGVPSTDTQYF | TGTGCCAGCAGCCCCGGGACTAGCGGAGTTCCTAGCACAGATACGCAGTATTTT
TRBJ2-7 | TRBV6-2/TRBV6-3 | few | NA | CASSTRLSYEQYF | TGTGCCAGCAGTACGCGCCTGTCCTACGAGCAGTACTTC
TRBJ2-3 | TRBV7-3 | NA | NA | CASRGEDTQYF | TGTGCCAGCAGAGGAGAAGATACGCAGTATTTT
TRBJ2-7 | TRBV9 | many | NA | CASSASPAGWTYEQYF | TGTGCCAGCAGCGCATCCCCGGCAGGGTGGACCTACGAGCAGTACTTC
TRBJ2-3 | TRBV29-1 | few | TRBD2 | CAEGGGATDTQYF | TGCGCTGAGGGCGGGGGGGCCACAGATACGCAGTATTTT
TRBJ2-3 | TRBV9 | NA | NA | CASSVAGHTDTQYF | TGTGCCAGCAGCGTAGCAGGGCACACAGATACGCAGTATTTT
TRBJ2-3 | TRBV5-1 | few | NA | CASRELPTDTQYF | TGCGCCAGCAGGGAGCTACCCACAGATACGCAGTATTTT
TRBJ2-5 | TRBV29-1 | many | TRBD2 | CSVQRGLAVQETQYF | TGCAGCGTTCAGCGTGGACTAGCGGTTCAAGAGACCCAGTACTTC
TRBJ1-5 | TRBV5-1 | NA | NA | CASSFDPGINQPQHF | TGCGCCAGCAGCTTTGACCCCGGCATCAATCAGCCCCAGCATTTT
TRBJ2-1 | TRBV21-1 | NA | NA | CASSKALGEPLYNEQFF | TGTGCCAGCAGCAAAGCTTTGGGGGAGCCACTCTACAATGAGCAGTTCTTC
TRBJ1-6 | TRBV24-1 | NA | NA | CATSDPDSTNSPLHF | TGTGCCACCAGTGATCCCGACAGCACTAATTCACCCCTCCACTTT